These T cell receptor beta chains were read from a single sample in a study of blood T cell repertoires in COVID-19. The data were produced by immunoSEQ multiplex PCR, yet TCRdb's version contains in-frame clones alone and is incomplete. This table has 100,000 to 150,000 clones, more than 90% appearing once. Sequenced input: peripheral blood. These receptors all come from a man aged 50-59 years with active COVID-19. The CDR3 runs from the conserved cysteine through the conserved F or W. The D gene is left open where the match is weak. Clone size is stated in some rows and not others, as once, few, many or a class when expanded.

>TRBD2|.|TRBV6-1|TRBJ2-2
TGTGCCAGCAGTGAAGAAGCGGGGGGGCCGTACGGGGAGCTGTTTTTT
CASSEEAGGPYGELFF
>.|.|TRBV2|TRBJ1-1
TGTGCCAGCCGGGGGGGGGCGGGCACTGAAGCTTTCTTT
CASRGGAGTEAFF
>TRBD2|.|TRBV11-3|TRBJ2-5
TGTGCCAGCAGCTTAGGCACGACTAGCGGGAGGGGTGAGACCCAGTACTTC
CASSLGTTSGRGETQYF
>TRBD1|few|TRBV6-5|TRBJ1-2
TGTGCCAGCAGTTACTATCAGGGGGAGATGCGCGGCTACACCTTC
CASSYYQGEMRGYTF
>TRBD1|.|TRBV11-3|TRBJ1-2
TGTGCCAGCAGCGCCCAACAGGGGGCGAATGGCTACACCTTC
CASSAQQGANGYTF
>TRBD2|.|TRBV18|TRBJ2-2
TGTGCCAGCTCACCACGCCTAGCGGGAGATACCGGGGAGCTGTTTTTT
CASSPRLAGDTGELFF
>TRBD1|.|TRBV7-6|TRBJ1-5
TGTGCCAGCAGCATGGGGACAGGGGTTGGACAGCCCCAGCATTTT
CASSMGTGVGQPQHF
>TRBD1|.|TRBV19|TRBJ1-1
TGTGCCAGTAGTATCGGACAGGGGGCGCGACACACTGAAGCTTTCTTT
CASSIGQGARHTEAFF
>TRBD1|.|TRBV25-1|TRBJ1-1
TGTGCCAGCAGTGACGGGACAGGTTATAGGAGGGAAGCTTTCTTT
CASSDGTGYRREAFF
>.|.|TRBV6-6|TRBJ1-3
TGTGCCAGCAGCTACCCTGGCAGCGGTGGAAACACCATATATTTT
CASSYPGSGGNTIYF
>TRBD1|.|TRBV4-1|TRBJ2-2
TGCGCCAGCAGCCCGGGACAGGGGGTCTCGAACACCGGGGAGCTGTTTTTT
CASSPGQGVSNTGELFF
>TRBD1|.|TRBV5-5|TRBJ2-1
TGTGCCAGCAGCCCCGACAGGGATGAGCAGTTCTTC
CASSPDRDEQFF
>TRBD2|.|TRBV5-1|TRBJ2-3
TGCGCCAGCAAGAACGGGAGGTACGAGGACACAGATACGCAGTATTTT
CASKNGRYEDTDTQYF
>.|.|TRBV30|TRBJ1-5
TGTGCCTGGAGTGTCTTTTCAGCGATCAATCAGCCCCAGCATTTT
CAWSVFSAINQPQHF
>.|.|TRBV4-1|TRBJ2-1
TGCGCCAGCAGCCAAGCCGACGGGAGCTCCTACAATGAGCAGTTCTTC
CASSQADGSSYNEQFF
>TRBD1|.|TRBV19|TRBJ2-5
TGTGCCAGTAGCCTACTAGGGACAGGGGTTCGGGGAGAGACCCAGTACTTC
CASSLLGTGVRGETQYF
>.|.|TRBV9|TRBJ2-5
TGTGCCAGCAGCTACCGGGCAGGGGATTCCCGAGAGACCCAGTACTTC
CASSYRAGDSRETQYF
>.|once|TRBV18|TRBJ1-4
TGTGCCAGCTCACCGAGGGGGAGTGAAAAACTGTTTTTT
CASSPRGSEKLFF
>.|.|TRBV2|TRBJ1-2
TGTGCCAGCACGGAGTCGACTAGCGGGGGCTACACCTTC
CASTESTSGGYTF
>.|.|TRBV6-5|TRBJ1-5
TGTGCCAGCAGCTCCGGGACTCGTCGCAATCAGCCCCAGCATTTT
CASSSGTRRNQPQHF
>TRBD1|.|TRBV29-1|TRBJ1-6
TGCGGAGCTGGGGGACAGTATAATTCACCCCTCCACTTT
CGAGGQYNSPLHF
>TRBD2|.|TRBV2|TRBJ2-1
TGTGCCAGCAGTGAAGGGGCGGGAGTATCCCACAATGAGCAGTTCTTC
CASSEGAGVSHNEQFF
>TRBD1|.|TRBV6-5|TRBJ1-6
TGTGCCAGCAGTTACTCGGACAGGGCTAATTCACCCCTCCACTTT
CASSYSDRANSPLHF
>.|.|TRBV20-1|TRBJ1-1
TGCAGTGCCATAGACGTCAGCGGACCTTTCTTT
CSAIDVSGPFF
>.|.|TRBV4-1|TRBJ2-5
TGCGCCAGCAGCCAAGCGGGGTACCAAGAGACCCAGTACTTC
CASSQAGYQETQYF
>TRBD1|.|TRBV5-1|TRBJ2-3
TGCGCCAGCAGACAGACAGGGGCGAGCACAGATACGCAGTATTTT
CASRQTGASTDTQYF
>.|.|TRBV19|TRBJ2-3
TGTGCCAGTAGTAATGGGGGCTTCACAGATACGCAGTATTTT
CASSNGGFTDTQYF
>.|.|TRBV11-3|TRBJ1-6
TGTGCCAGCAGTTCCCCAGGGGATTTTGACAATTCACCCCTCCACTTT
CASSSPGDFDNSPLHF
>.|once|TRBV10-3|TRBJ2-1
TGTGCCATCAGTGAATCTCCGGGGGGCGGGGCTAGCTCCTACAATGAGCAGTTCTTC
CAISESPGGGASSYNEQFF
>TRBD1|.|TRBV6-5|TRBJ1-5
TGTGCCAGCAGAGCTGACAGGGGAAGCAATCAGCCCCAGCATTTT
CASRADRGSNQPQHF
>TRBD2|once|TRBV2|TRBJ2-3
TGTGCCAGCAGATTAGGACTAGCGGGAGGGGCAGATACGCAGTATTTT
CASRLGLAGGADTQYF
>.|.|TRBV9|TRBJ1-4
TGTGCCAGCAGCGTAGGCTGGGGGCCGAATGAAAAACTGTTTTTT
CASSVGWGPNEKLFF
>.|.|TRBV7-8|TRBJ1-2
TGTGCCAGCAGCTTAGGAGCCTCCGGGGAGAACTATGGCTACACCTTC
CASSLGASGENYGYTF
>TRBD2|.|TRBV27|TRBJ2-1
TGTGCCAGCAGTTTCTTTGACGGGAGGATAAACAATGAGCAGTTCTTC
CASSFFDGRINNEQFF
>.|.|TRBV7-8|TRBJ2-1
TGTGCCAGCAGATGGAGAGCGGCTGCAGGGGATAATGAGCAGTTCTTC
CASRWRAAAGDNEQFF
>.|.|TRBV19|TRBJ1-6
TGTGCCAGTAGTATAGCAGGCCAGGGTAATTCACCCCTCCACTTT
CASSIAGQGNSPLHF
>TRBD2|.|TRBV20-1|TRBJ2-3
TGCAGTGCTAGTGCGATAGGTCGCGGGGGGGCGGGGACAGATACGCAGTATTTT
CSASAIGRGGAGTDTQYF
>.|.|TRBV20-1|TRBJ1-5
TGCAGTGCTAGTATAGGGGAAGGGAGCAATCAGCCCCAGCATTTT
CSASIGEGSNQPQHF
>TRBD2|.|TRBV4-1|TRBJ2-3
TGCGCCAGCAGCCACACCCCCCTAGCGGGAGGCACAGATACGCAGTATTTT
CASSHTPLAGGTDTQYF
>TRBD1|.|TRBV9|TRBJ1-5
TGTGCCAGCAGCGCCGGGGACAGGATAGGTCAGCCCCAGCATTTT
CASSAGDRIGQPQHF
>TRBD1|.|TRBV4-1|TRBJ1-6
TGCGCCAGCAGCCAACCAGGACAGGGGAAGGATTCACCCCTCCACTTT
CASSQPGQGKDSPLHF
>.|.|TRBV19|TRBJ1-2
TGTGCCAGTAGTATCCCCCAGATGAACTATGGCTACACCTTC
CASSIPQMNYGYTF
>.|.|TRBV30|TRBJ1-6
TGTGCCTGGGACAGGAACCTTACACCAAATTCACCCCTCCACTTT
CAWDRNLTPNSPLHF
>.|few|TRBV7-2|TRBJ1-5
TGTGCCAGCAGCCGTACAGGGAGCCCCAATCAGCCCCAGCATTTT
CASSRTGSPNQPQHF
>TRBD1|.|TRBV3-1/TRBV3-2|TRBJ2-2
TGTGCCAGCAGCCAATACCGCCGACAGGGGAAGACCGGGGAGCTGTTTTTT
CASSQYRRQGKTGELFF
>TRBD2|few|TRBV12-3/TRBV12-4|TRBJ2-1
TGTGCCAGCAGAGGGACTAGCGGGAGTCGGCAGTTCTTC
CASRGTSGSRQFF
>.|.|TRBV5-1|TRBJ2-2
TGCGCCAGCAGCTTGTCGGGGACCGGGGAGCTGTTTTTT
CASSLSGTGELFF
>TRBD1|few|TRBV5-1|TRBJ1-6
TGCGCCAGCAGCTTACAGGGGGCCATCTATAATTCACCCCTCCACTTT
CASSLQGAIYNSPLHF
>.|.|TRBV5-6|TRBJ2-6
TGTGCCAGCAGCTTCTATCACCGCTCTGGGGCCAACGTCCTGACTTTC
CASSFYHRSGANVLTF
>TRBD1|.|TRBV25-1|TRBJ1-2
TGTGCCAGCAGTGACATCGACAGGGGGCGCAACTATGGCTACACCTTC
CASSDIDRGRNYGYTF
>TRBD1|.|TRBV29-1|TRBJ2-3
TGCAGCGTAAGAAAAGGACAGGGGGCATATACGCAGTATTTT
CSVRKGQGAYTQYF
>TRBD1|.|TRBV2|TRBJ1-3
TGTGCCAGCAACCCACAGGGGACTGGAAACACCATATATTTT
CASNPQGTGNTIYF
>TRBD2|.|TRBV3-1/TRBV3-2|TRBJ2-1
TGTGCCAGCAGCGTGGGACTACAAGGAGAAGGGCAGTTCTTC
CASSVGLQGEGQFF
>TRBD1|.|TRBV19|TRBJ1-4
TGTGCCAGTAGTCTATGGACAGGGCAGGAAAAACTGTTTTTT
CASSLWTGQEKLFF